Included here is one T cell receptor (beta chain) sequence, with context. In germline, CDR1 is SGHTA, CDR2 FQGNSA. The CDR3 is 14 residues long. Trimming pared 1 base from V and 3 bases from J, leaving 8 bases between. This entry comes from a study of OX40 agonist ivuxolimab in advanced cancers. Study details: At 0.01 to 10 mg/kg, ivuxolimab was administered intravenously to patients every 2 weeks. Hepatocellular carcinoma, melanoma, renal cell or head and neck cancer occurred in dose-escalation patients. It was permissible to have had prior anti-PD-1, anti-PD-L1 or anti-CTLA-4 therapy, and around 40% had some. Partial responses occurred in Three dose-escalation patients, one with hepatocellular carcinoma and two with cutaneous melanoma.

Clones were sequenced by immunoSEQ multiplex PCR, and TCRdb holds only the in-frame ones, with some missing. The table has fewer than 85,000 clones, about 88% seen once; the top ten hold around 0.35%. The receptor was derived from an adult with an advanced solid tumor such as melanoma, head and neck, liver or kidney cancer. The starting material was CD4+ or CD8+ T cells sorted from blood, obtained in a trial of the OX40 agonist ivuxolimab. The rearrangement uses TRBV7-2 and TRBJ2-3; D is ambiguous. CDR3 DNA sequence: TGTGCCAGCAGCTTAGTTCTCGGAACAGATACGCAGTATTTT. It codes for CASSLVLGTDTQYF.